These T cell receptor beta chains were read from a single sample in a study of T cells in Graves' hyperthyroidism and ophthalmopathy. TCRdb re-derived calls from the multiplex PCR reads in MiXCR, one entry per CDR3 protein. This table holds about 270,000 distinct CDR3 sequences, roughly 22% found once. Sequenced: blood. Source of these receptors: a man aged 25-45 years with Graves' ophthalmopathy. The CDR3 runs from the conserved cysteine through the conserved F or W. D genes are given only for firm matches. The listing skips clone size in some rows; elsewhere it reads once, few, many or a size class.

.	TRBV12-3/TRBV12-4	.	TRBJ2-3	CASSLIRGEVSTDTQYF	TGTGCCAGCAGTTTGATTCGCGGGGAAGTTAGCACAGATACGCAGTATTTT
many	TRBV2	TRBD1	TRBJ1-1	CAREGTGNTEAFF	TGTGCCAGGGAAGGGACAGGCAACACTGAAGCTTTCTTT
many	TRBV3-1	.	TRBJ2-5	CASSQETGGVGQTQYF	TGTGCCAGCAGCCAAGAAACCGGAGGGGTCGGACAGACCCAGTACTTC
.	TRBV6-1	TRBD2	TRBJ2-2	CASSALLAGDVAGELFF	TGTGCCAGCAGTGCCCTACTAGCGGGAGACGTCGCCGGGGAGCTGTTTTTT
many	TRBV30	.	TRBJ2-3	CAWTGSDTQYF	TGTGCCTGGACAGGTTCGGATACGCAGTATTTT
.	TRBV6-1	TRBD1	TRBJ1-2	CASSFRDRSGGYTF	TGTGCCAGCAGTTTTCGGGACAGGTCGGGTGGCTACACCTTC
many	TRBV12-3/TRBV12-4	TRBD2	TRBJ2-1	CASTSGTGEQFF	TGTGCCAGCACCAGCGGGACGGGTGAGCAGTTCTTC
few	TRBV3-1	TRBD2	TRBJ2-2	CASSPTGLGTGELFF	TGTGCCAGCAGCCCGACGGGACTAGGTACCGGGGAGCTGTTTTTT
.	TRBV29-1	TRBD1	TRBJ1-2	CSVDRQGRDYGNTF	TGCAGCGTTGATAGACAGGGGAGGGACTATGGCAACACCTTC
few	TRBV5-1	TRBD2	TRBJ2-1	CASSFSSGSVDNEQFF	TGCGCCAGCAGCTTTTCTAGCGGGAGCGTCGACAATGAGCAGTTCTTC